These 3 T cell receptor beta chains share one sample of origin, sequenced in a study of fetal regulatory T cell absence and autoimmunity. Clones were read by immunoSEQ multiplex PCR, and TCRdb kept only the in-frame ones, dropping some. There are around 100,000 clones in the sample; about two thirds occur only once, and approximately 1.9% lies in the top ten. Sequenced material: pancreas tissue. The receptors were gathered from a male donor with IPEX syndrome.

The V gene is TRBV19, the J gene TRBJ1-3; D remains unclear. Trimming took off 1 base at V and 8 bases at J, with 6 bases between the two ends. The germline V gene encodes CDR1 LNHDA and CDR2 SQIVND (reference sequence). The length of the CDR3 is 12 residues. Here the CDR3 DNA reads TGTGCCAGTAGTATAGGCGGGGACACCATATATTTT. Protein: CASSIGGDTIYF.

The gene calls are TRBV10-1 and TRBJ2-7; D is possibly TRBD2 (5 bases). The V end was cut by 0 bases, the J end by 2 bases, with 11 bases between. Germline CDR1 is WNHNN and CDR2 is SYGVQD (reference sequence). The CDR3 runs 15 residues. The CDR3 here is CASSESRESPYEQYF. CDR3 nucleotides: TGCGCCAGCAGTGAGTCAAGGGAGAGCCCCTACGAGCAGTACTTC.

This clone appeared once. The rearrangement uses TRBV4-3 and TRBJ2-3; D tentatively fits TRBD1 or TRBD2 (5 bases each). The CDR3 has 16 amino acids. The V gene's germline CDR1 is LGHNA and CDR2 YSLEER. Trimming took off 5 bases at V and 2 bases at J, with 17 bases between the two ends. The CDR3 sequence: CASSGSFRGPTDTQYF. In DNA, the CDR3 is TGCGCCAGCAGCGGTAGCTTCCGGGGACCCACAGATACGCAGTATTTT.